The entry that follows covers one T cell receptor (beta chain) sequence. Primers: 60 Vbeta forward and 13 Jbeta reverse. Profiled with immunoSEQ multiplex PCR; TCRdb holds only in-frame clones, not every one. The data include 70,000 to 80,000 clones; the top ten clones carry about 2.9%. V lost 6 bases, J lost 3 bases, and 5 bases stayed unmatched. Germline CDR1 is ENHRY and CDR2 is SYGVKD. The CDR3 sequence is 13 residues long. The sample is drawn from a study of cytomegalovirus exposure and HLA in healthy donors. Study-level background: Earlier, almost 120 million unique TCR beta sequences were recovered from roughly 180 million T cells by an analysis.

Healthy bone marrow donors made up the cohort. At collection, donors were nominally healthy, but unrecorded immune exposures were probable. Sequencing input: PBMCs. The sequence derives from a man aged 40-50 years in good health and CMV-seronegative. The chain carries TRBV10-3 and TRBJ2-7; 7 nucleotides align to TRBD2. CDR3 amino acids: CAIRDPSGYEQYF. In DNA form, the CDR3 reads TGTGCCATCAGGGACCCTAGCGGCTACGAGCAGTACTTC.